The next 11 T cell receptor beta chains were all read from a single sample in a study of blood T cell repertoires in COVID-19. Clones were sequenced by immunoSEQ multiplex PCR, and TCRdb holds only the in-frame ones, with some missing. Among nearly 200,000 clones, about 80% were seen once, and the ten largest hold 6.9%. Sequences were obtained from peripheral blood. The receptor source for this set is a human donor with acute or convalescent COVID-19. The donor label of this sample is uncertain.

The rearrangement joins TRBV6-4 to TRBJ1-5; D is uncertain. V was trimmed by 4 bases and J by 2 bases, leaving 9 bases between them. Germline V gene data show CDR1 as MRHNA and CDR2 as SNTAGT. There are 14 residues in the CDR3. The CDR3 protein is CASSVEGGNQPQHF. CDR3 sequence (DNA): TGTGCCAGCAGTGTCGAGGGTGGCAATCAGCCCCAGCATTTT.

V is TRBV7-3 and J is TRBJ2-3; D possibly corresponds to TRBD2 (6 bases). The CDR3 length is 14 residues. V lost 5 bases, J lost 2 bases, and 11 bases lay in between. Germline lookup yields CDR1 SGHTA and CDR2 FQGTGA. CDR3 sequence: CASSGGLNTDTQYF. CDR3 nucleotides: TGTGCCAGCAGCGGGGGACTCAACACAGATACGCAGTATTTT.

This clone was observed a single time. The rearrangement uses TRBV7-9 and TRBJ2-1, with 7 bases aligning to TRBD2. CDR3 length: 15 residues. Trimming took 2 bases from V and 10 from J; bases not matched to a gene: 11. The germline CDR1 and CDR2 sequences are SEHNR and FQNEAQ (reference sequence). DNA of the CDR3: TGTGCCAGCAGCTTAAGGGGAGGGGAGATTAGCGAGCAGTTCTTC. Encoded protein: CASSLRGGEISEQFF.

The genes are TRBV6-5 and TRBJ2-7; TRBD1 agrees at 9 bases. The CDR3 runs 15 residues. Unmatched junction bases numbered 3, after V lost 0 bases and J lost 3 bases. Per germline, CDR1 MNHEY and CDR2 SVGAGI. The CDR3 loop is CASSYSGQGHYEQYF. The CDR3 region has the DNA TGTGCCAGCAGTTACTCGGGACAGGGTCACTACGAGCAGTACTTC.

As DNA, the CDR3 is TGTGCCAGCAGCTTGGGACAGGGGTCAGATACGCAGTATTTT. This encodes CASSLGQGSDTQYF. The gene calls are TRBV7-8 and TRBJ2-3, with 10 bases identical to TRBD1. Trimming at V came to 3 bases and at J to 4 bases, leaving 1 base not matched to a gene. Germline loops: CDR1 SGHVS, CDR2 FQNEAQ. The CDR3 runs to 14 residues.

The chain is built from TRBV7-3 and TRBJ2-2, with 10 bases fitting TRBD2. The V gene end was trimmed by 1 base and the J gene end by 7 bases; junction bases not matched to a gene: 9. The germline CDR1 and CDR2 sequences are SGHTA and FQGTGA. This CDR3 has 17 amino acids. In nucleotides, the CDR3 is TGTGCCAGCAGCTTAAAGGGCTCTAGCGGGAGTAACGGGGAGCTGTTTTTT. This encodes CASSLKGSSGSNGELFF.

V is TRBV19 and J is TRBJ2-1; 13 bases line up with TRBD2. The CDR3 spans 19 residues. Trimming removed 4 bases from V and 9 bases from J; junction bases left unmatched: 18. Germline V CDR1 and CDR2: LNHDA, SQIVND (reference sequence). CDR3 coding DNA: TGTGCCAGTAGTACCCAACCACGGACTAGCGGGGGACACCTCTTTGAGCAGTTCTTC. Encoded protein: CASSTQPRTSGGHLFEQFF.

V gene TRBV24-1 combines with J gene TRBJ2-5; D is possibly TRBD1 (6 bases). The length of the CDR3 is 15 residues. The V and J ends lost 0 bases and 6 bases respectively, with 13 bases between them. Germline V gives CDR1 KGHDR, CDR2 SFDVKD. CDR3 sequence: CATSDLFQGRQTQYF. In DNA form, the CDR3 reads TGTGCCACCAGTGATTTGTTTCAGGGGCGACAGACCCAGTACTTC.

This CDR3 reads CASSLAERPTGANVLTF. Here the CDR3 DNA reads TGCGCCAGCAGCTTGGCCGAGAGGCCAACTGGGGCCAACGTCCTGACTTTC. The V and J genes are TRBV5-1 and TRBJ2-6; D uncertain. The CDR3 covers 17 residues. Trimming removed 0 bases from V and 2 bases from J, with 12 bases in between. Germline V CDR1 and CDR2: SGHRS, YFSETQ.

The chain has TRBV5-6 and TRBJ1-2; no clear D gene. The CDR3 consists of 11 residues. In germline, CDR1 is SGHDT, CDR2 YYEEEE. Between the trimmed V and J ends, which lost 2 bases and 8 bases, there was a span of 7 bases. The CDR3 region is CASSFQRGYTF. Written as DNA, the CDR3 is TGTGCCAGCAGCTTCCAACGGGGCTACACCTTC.

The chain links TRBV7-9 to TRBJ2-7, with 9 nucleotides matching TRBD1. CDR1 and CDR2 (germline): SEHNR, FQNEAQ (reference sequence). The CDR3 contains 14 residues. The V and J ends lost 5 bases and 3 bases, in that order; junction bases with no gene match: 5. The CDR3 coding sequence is TGTGCCAGCAGCGGTGGACAGGGGTACTACGAGCAGTACTTC. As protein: CASSGGQGYYEQYF.